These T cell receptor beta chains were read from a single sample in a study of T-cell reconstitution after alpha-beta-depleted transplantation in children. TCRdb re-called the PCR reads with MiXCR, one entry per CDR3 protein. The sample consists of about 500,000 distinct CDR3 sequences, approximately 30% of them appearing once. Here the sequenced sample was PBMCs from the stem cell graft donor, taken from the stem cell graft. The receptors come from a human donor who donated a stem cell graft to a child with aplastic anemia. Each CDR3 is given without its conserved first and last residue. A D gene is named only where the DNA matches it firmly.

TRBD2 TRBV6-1 ASGLAGVAGELF
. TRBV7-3 ASSVDQNTEQY
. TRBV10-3 AISKGANTGELF
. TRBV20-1 SAYKRSLSNQPQH
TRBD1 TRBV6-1 ASSRGQGRETEAF
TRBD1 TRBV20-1 SARSGGQPQH
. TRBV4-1 ASSQEGLTKGYT
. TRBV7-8 ASSLGYQVRTEAF
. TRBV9 ASSRTPADGYT
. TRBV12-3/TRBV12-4 ASSKGGPMNTEAF
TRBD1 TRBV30 AWATGVIYGYT
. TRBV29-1 SVGGGGGYGYT
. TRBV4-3 ASSRLRGMTEKLF
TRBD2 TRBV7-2 ASSLDGGSGDEQF
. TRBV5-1 ASSLAQGQTQY
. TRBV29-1 SVEDLVGNEQF
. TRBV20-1 SANPWTGRTEAF
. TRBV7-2 ASSPRIDYEQY
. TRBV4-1 ASSQLPDEQF
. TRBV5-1 ASSHGGNTEAF
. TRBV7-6 ASSVGPQSDTQY
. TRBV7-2 ASSLGYGGYT
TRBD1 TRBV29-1 SVVRGRDYGYT
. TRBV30 AWSVEIYGPYT
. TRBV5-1 ASWGGQSYNEQF
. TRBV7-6 ASSLSLANEKLF
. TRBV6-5 ASTLGGSGNQPQH
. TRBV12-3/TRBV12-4 ASRPQITGAGEAF
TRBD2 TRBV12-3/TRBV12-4 ASSPGTSGGLGTQY
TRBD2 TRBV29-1 SAYGLADIYEQY
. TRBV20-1 GFPGVGPEAF
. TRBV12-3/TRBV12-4 ASSLTGPSTEAF
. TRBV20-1 SADYRVGYGYT
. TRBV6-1 ASSEIRTPIYGYT
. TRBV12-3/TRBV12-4 ASSQDRIYGYT
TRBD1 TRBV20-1 SAIAAWDRAETQY
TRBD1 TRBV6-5 ASSFLIRGTANEQF
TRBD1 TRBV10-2 ASSKQGRGSTEAF
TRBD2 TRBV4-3 ASSQEYRPVSGRPPYEQY
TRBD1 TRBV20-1 SATQTGDWNQPQH
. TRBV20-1 SARDRLATTRQF
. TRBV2 ASIDEQGFSYEQY
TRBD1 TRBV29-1 SVDQQGAGNEQF
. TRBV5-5 ASSPAGGNEQF
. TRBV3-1 ASSHPSLGASYNEQF
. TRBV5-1 ASSLNLGQNTEAF
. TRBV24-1 ATSDGKGPNQPQH
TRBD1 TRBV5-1 ASSSLGTGTPGAKNIQY
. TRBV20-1 SASPIPSVRRTTDTQY
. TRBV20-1 SAKVARGDYQPQH
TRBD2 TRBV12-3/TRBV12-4 ASSLTSGRDGEQY
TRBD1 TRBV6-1 ASTQQGGAYEQY
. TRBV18 ASSLFLADVSYEQY
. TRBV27 ASSLNPGGRRLFKPYEQY
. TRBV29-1 SANEEWETQY
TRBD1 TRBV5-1 ASSFGQGTEAF
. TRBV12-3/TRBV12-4 ASSERLPGELF